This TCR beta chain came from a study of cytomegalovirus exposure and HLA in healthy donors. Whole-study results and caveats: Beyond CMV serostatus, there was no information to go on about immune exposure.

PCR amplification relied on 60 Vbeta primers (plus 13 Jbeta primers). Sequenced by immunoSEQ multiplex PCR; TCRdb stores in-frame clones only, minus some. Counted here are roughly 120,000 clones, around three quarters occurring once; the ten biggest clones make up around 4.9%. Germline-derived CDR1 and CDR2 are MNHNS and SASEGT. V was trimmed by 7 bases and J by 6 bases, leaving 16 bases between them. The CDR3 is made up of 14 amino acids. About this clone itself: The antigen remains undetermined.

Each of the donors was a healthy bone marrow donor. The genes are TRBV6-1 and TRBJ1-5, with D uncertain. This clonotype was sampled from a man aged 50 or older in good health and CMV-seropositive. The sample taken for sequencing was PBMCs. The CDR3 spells CASTPYETTQPQHF. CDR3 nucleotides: TGTGCCAGCACCCCATACGAAACAACTCAGCCCCAGCATTTT.